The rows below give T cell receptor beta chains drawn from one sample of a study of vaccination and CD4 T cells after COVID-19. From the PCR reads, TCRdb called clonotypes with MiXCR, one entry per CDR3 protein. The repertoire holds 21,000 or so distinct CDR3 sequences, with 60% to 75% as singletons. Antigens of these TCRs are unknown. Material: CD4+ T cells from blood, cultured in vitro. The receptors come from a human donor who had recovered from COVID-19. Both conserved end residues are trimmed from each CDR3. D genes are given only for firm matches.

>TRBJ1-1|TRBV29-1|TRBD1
SGDRAGGTEAF
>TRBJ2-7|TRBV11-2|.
ASRQTGSYEQY
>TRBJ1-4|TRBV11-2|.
ASSPGQTATNEKLF
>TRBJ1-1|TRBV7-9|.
ASSPKGQGRESTEAF
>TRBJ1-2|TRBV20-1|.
SAREWSEGYT
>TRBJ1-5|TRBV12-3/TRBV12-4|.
ASRIGLPSGQPQH
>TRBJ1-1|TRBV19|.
ACEGVLNTEAF
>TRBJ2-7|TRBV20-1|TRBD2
SASPVLAGGFEQY
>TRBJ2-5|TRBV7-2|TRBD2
ASSRERAGQETQY
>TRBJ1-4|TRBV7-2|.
ASSQGWLTNEKLF
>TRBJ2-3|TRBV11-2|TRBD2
ASSPTGLASDTQY
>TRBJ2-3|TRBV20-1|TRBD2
SATRLAGGGTTQY
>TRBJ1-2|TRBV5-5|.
ASSFTGSGANYGYT
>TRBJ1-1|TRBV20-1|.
STHSGNTEAF
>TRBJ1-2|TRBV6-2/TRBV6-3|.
ASSTRGTNGYT
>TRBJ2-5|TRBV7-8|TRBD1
ASSFRRGRETQY
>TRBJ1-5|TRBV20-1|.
SASVAGAGQPQH
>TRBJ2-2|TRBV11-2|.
ASSLGGWTGELF
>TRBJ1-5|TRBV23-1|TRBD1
ASSHLTGGVGNQPQH
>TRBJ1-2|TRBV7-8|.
ASSPQALANYGYT
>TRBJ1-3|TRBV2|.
ASSAAGGGNTIY
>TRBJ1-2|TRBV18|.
ASSPDPATYYGYT
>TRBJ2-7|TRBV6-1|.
ASVDRDSDNEQY
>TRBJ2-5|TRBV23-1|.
ASSQRSGAQETQY
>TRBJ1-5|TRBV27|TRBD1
ASSLSGTVRSNQPQH
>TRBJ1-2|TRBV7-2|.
ASSLDRGYGYT
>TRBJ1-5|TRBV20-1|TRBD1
SARIGTGGQPQH
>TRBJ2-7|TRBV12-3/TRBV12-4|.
ASSSFGTGTYEQY
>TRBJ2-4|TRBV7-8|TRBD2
ASSGAKGGLAGGIAKNIQY
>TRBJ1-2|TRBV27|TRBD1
ASSVQGGIGGYT
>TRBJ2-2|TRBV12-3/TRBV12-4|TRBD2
ASGRLAGFFGELF
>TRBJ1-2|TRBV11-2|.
ASSPLRGRVYYGYT
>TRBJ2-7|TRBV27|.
ASSLGGRPSYEQY
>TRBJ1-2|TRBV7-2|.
ASSLAWSSGGGYT
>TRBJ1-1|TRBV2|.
ASRYQSRNTEAF
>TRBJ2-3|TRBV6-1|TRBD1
AISDSQGADTQY
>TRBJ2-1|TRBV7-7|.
ASSQSLGDEQF
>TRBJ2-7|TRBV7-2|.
ASSLAANLNSYEQY
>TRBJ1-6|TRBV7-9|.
ASSPKGVVYSPLH
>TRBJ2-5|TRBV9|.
ASSVATAETQY
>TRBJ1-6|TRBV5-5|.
ASSLAGVNSPLH
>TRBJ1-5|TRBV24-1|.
ATSDPGARGQPQH
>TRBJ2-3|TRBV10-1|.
ASSESVGDPLRTDTQY
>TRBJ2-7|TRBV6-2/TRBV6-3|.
VSSYDGGSTYEQY
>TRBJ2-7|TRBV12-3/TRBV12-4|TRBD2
ASSENGGGYEQY
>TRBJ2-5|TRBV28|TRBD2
ASSLWASGREQETQY
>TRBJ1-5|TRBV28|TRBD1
ASLGLSTGGETYSNQPQH
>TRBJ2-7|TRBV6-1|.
ASRLTRGLGQY
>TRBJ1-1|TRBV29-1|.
SATSGGAATEAF
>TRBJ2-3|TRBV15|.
ATSQAARTDTQY
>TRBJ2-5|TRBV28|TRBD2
ASSLLGTSGISRVSLGETQY
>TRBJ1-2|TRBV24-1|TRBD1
ATSDSRQGTYGYT
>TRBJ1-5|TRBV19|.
ASLALGLSQPQH
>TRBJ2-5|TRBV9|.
ASSVVGVVEETQY
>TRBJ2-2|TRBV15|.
ATSSPAGYGTGELF
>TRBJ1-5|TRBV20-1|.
SALRGNQPQH
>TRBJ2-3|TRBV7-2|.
ASSLATDTQY
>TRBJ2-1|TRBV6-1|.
ASLLGGRGEQF
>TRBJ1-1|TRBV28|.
ASSLLDRLNTEAF